This T cell receptor (beta chain) was sequenced for a study of human T cells and chemical hapten exposure. About the study: The study patch tested 0.01% DPC on the upper back and read results at 6 days. Broader study findings: The study found expanded TCRs formed significantly more large CDR3 similarity clusters than controls.

TCRdb passed the RACE reads through MiXCR, listing each CDR3 protein once. The repertoire holds fewer than 100,000 distinct CDR3 sequences, with around a tenth as singletons. Time point noted: patch test 2, 6 weeks after DPC sensitization. Treatment indicated: therapeutic diphenylcyclopropenone sensitization with weekly scalp DPC. There are a few counts of this clonotype. Its specificity is not known. CDR1 SGHVS and CDR2 FQNEAQ come from the germline V gene. The CDR3 spans 14 residues. J was trimmed by 7 bases and V by 5 bases; bases with no gene match: 6. The clonotype was recovered from a man younger than 35 with alopecia areata. Some clones in this sample may be carry-over from other donors' samples. The rearrangement uses TRBV7-8 and TRBJ2-5, with 11 bases that match TRBD1. The sequenced sample was whole blood, obtained in connection with sensitization to the hapten diphenylcyclopropenone (DPC). CDR3 DNA: TGTGCCAGCAGCGAGGACAGGGGGCGGGGGACCCAGTACTTC. Translation: CASSEDRGRGTQYF. The full variable domain, rest sourced from reference TRBV7-8 and TRBJ2-5, is GAGVSQSPRYKVAKRGQDVALRCDPISGHVSLFWYQQALGQGPEFLTYFQNEAQLDKSGLPSDRFFAERPEGSVSTLKIQRTQQEDSAVYLCASSEDRGRGTQYFGPGTRLLVL.